A selection of T cell receptor beta chains follows, all from one sample in a study of regulatory T cells in long-lasting Graves disease. One entry per CDR3 protein results from TCRdb running MiXCR on the multiplex PCR reads. The table includes hundreds of thousands of distinct CDR3 sequences, about a sixth detected once. This same sample was also part of a study on T cells in Graves' hyperthyroidism and ophthalmopathy.

This sample comprised peripheral blood mononuclear cells (PBMCs), obtained at new diagnosis, from a patient treated with antithyroid drugs. The source of these receptors is a man aged 35 to 55 with Graves disease. The CDR3 runs from the conserved cysteine through the conserved F or W. The D gene is left open where the match is weak. Size is omitted from some rows. Given values are once, few, many or a class for expanded clones.

clone size,J gene,V gene,D gene,CDR3 protein,CDR3 DNA
many,TRBJ2-3,TRBV20-1,NA,CSARPGTDTQYF,TGCAGTGCTAGGCCGGGAACAGATACGCAGTATTTT
few,TRBJ2-5,TRBV2,NA,CASSKGSSQETQYF,TGTGCCAGCAGTAAAGGGTCAAGCCAAGAGACCCAGTACTTC
many,TRBJ2-3,TRBV20-1,NA,CSAREFRVRTDTQYF,TGCAGTGCTAGAGAGTTCAGGGTGAGAACAGATACGCAGTATTTT
NA,TRBJ1-4,TRBV29-1,NA,CSVSVQGREKLFF,TGCAGCGTTTCTGTTCAGGGACGAGAAAAACTGTTTTTT
NA,TRBJ2-5,TRBV18,NA,CASSPRRGKETQYF,TGTGCCAGCTCACCAAGGCGGGGAAAAGAGACCCAGTACTTC
many,TRBJ2-5,TRBV20-1,TRBD1,CSAPHRGQETQYF,TGCAGTGCTCCACACAGGGGGCAAGAGACCCAGTACTTC
many,TRBJ1-5,TRBV27,NA,CASRREGDNQPQHF,TGTGCCAGCCGTCGGGAGGGAGACAATCAGCCCCAGCATTTT
many,TRBJ2-3,TRBV28,NA,CASSLYRATTDTQYF,TGTGCCAGCAGTTTATACAGGGCCACCACAGATACGCAGTATTTT
many,TRBJ1-5,TRBV6-2/TRBV6-3,TRBD1,CASSDRDRGHQPQHF,TGTGCCAGCAGTGACCGGGACAGGGGTCATCAGCCCCAGCATTTT
NA,TRBJ2-6,TRBV20-1,NA,CSAREASGANVLTF,TGCAGTGCTAGAGAGGCCTCTGGGGCCAACGTCCTGACTTTC
many,TRBJ2-7,TRBV13,NA,CASTIYPEGEQYF,TGTGCCAGCACCATATACCCCGAGGGCGAGCAGTACTTC
NA,TRBJ1-1,TRBV9,NA,CASSVLDAAGHEAFF,TGTGCCAGCAGCGTTCTCGACGCTGCAGGCCATGAAGCTTTCTTT
few,TRBJ2-5,TRBV3-1,NA,CASSQDRYQETQYF,TGTGCCAGCAGCCAAGACAGGTACCAAGAGACCCAGTACTTC
many,TRBJ2-1,TRBV9,TRBD2,CASSVVAGGYNEQFF,TGTGCCAGCAGCGTAGTAGCGGGGGGATACAATGAGCAGTTCTTC
many,TRBJ2-5,TRBV2,TRBD2,CASSERLAGETQYF,TGTGCCAGCAGTGAGAGGCTAGCGGGAGAGACCCAGTACTTC
NA,TRBJ2-2,TRBV7-2,NA,CAGWGDTGELFF,TGTGCAGGCTGGGGGGACACCGGGGAGCTGTTTTTT
many,TRBJ2-4,TRBV6-2/TRBV6-3,NA,CASWSWEVKAKNIQYF,TGTGCCAGCTGGTCATGGGAGGTCAAAGCCAAAAACATTCAGTACTTC
many,TRBJ2-2,TRBV5-1,NA,CASSLQQVPTGELFF,TGCGCCAGCAGCTTGCAACAGGTACCCACCGGGGAGCTGTTTTTT
NA,TRBJ1-3,TRBV4-3,NA,CASSSEAGNTIYF,TGCGCCAGCAGCTCAGAGGCTGGAAACACCATATATTTT
many,TRBJ2-3,TRBV27,TRBD2,CASSPSRRGSTDTQYF,TGTGCCAGCAGCCCTAGCCGGCGGGGGTCCACAGATACGCAGTATTTT
NA,TRBJ1-2,TRBV2,NA,CASSDGLFPSVKAYGYTF,TGTGCCAGCAGTGATGGGCTTTTTCCCAGCGTAAAGGCCTATGGCTACACCTTC
many,TRBJ2-1,TRBV5-1,NA,CASSSGAGWNEQFF,TGCGCCAGCAGCTCTGGGGCAGGGTGGAATGAGCAGTTCTTC
NA,TRBJ2-2,TRBV12-3/TRBV12-4,TRBD1,CASSWDRVNTGELFF,TGTGCCAGCAGTTGGGACAGGGTGAACACCGGGGAGCTGTTTTTT
many,TRBJ2-7,TRBV9,TRBD2,CASSARGGAATYEQYF,TGTGCCAGCAGCGCCCGGGGAGGGGCGGCAACCTACGAGCAGTACTTC
many,TRBJ1-5,TRBV18,TRBD1,CASSPIGQGPNQPQHF,TGTGCCAGCTCACCAATAGGACAGGGACCAAATCAGCCCCAGCATTTT
NA,TRBJ2-2,TRBV30,NA,CAWTRKGRGFTGELFF,TGTGCCTGGACCCGGAAGGGAAGAGGATTCACCGGGGAGCTGTTTTTT
NA,TRBJ2-3,TRBV7-2,NA,CASSLGVRSTDTQYF,TGTGCCAGCAGCTTAGGCGTCCGGAGCACAGATACGCAGTATTTT
many,TRBJ2-3,TRBV24-1,NA,CATSDSSTDTQYF,TGTGCCACCAGTGACAGTAGCACAGATACGCAGTATTTT
many,TRBJ1-5,TRBV20-1,NA,CSARSPGDGQPQHF,TGCAGTGCTAGAAGTCCAGGGGATGGTCAGCCCCAGCATTTT
few,TRBJ2-3,TRBV15,TRBD1,CATSRYRQGPDTQYF,TGTGCCACCAGCAGATACAGACAGGGCCCAGATACGCAGTATTTT
many,TRBJ2-1,TRBV9,TRBD2,CASSFRLAGGRYNEQFF,TGTGCCAGCAGCTTCCGACTAGCGGGGGGCAGGTACAATGAGCAGTTCTTC
many,TRBJ1-5,TRBV20-1,NA,CSARTEGGNQPQHF,TGCAGTGCTAGAACGGAAGGGGGAAATCAGCCCCAGCATTTT
many,TRBJ1-2,TRBV2,TRBD1,CASSAYRGPSGYTF,TGTGCCAGCAGTGCGTACAGGGGACCCTCTGGCTACACCTTC
few,TRBJ1-2,TRBV28,NA,CATLPRGRVNYGYTF,TGTGCCACCCTCCCGCGAGGGCGGGTTAACTATGGCTACACCTTC
many,TRBJ2-3,TRBV4-3,TRBD2,CASSLEVAGGYRTDTQYF,TGCGCCAGCAGCCTAGAGGTAGCGGGGGGTTACCGCACAGATACGCAGTATTTT
many,TRBJ2-7,TRBV11-3,NA,CASTRRGFSYEQYF,TGTGCCAGCACCCGTCGGGGGTTCTCCTACGAGCAGTACTTC
many,TRBJ2-1,TRBV20-1,TRBD1,CSAPQTGVYNEQFF,TGCAGTGCTCCCCAGACAGGGGTGTACAATGAGCAGTTCTTC
many,TRBJ2-3,TRBV6-1,NA,CASTAIEHGPTDTQYF,TGTGCCAGCACGGCAATTGAGCACGGGCCCACAGATACGCAGTATTTT
NA,TRBJ1-1,TRBV19,NA,CASSMQGNTEAFF,TGTGCCAGTAGTATGCAGGGGAACACTGAAGCTTTCTTT
NA,TRBJ1-5,TRBV19,NA,CASSMGGTRGSNQPQHF,TGTGCCAGTAGTATGGGGGGAACGAGGGGTAGCAATCAGCCCCAGCATTTT
NA,TRBJ2-1,TRBV4-2,NA,CASSPSDRDYNEQFF,TGTGCCAGCAGCCCATCAGACCGGGACTACAATGAGCAGTTCTTC
NA,TRBJ2-3,TRBV20-1,TRBD2,CSAVAGGQESTDTQYF,TGCAGTGCTGTAGCGGGGGGGCAGGAAAGCACAGATACGCAGTATTTT
many,TRBJ1-1,TRBV28,NA,CASSFVGTPEAFF,TGTGCCAGCAGTTTCGTCGGGACCCCTGAAGCTTTCTTT
many,TRBJ2-5,TRBV12-3/TRBV12-4,TRBD1,CASSQLVTGVKETQYF,TGTGCCAGCAGTCAGTTGGTTACAGGGGTCAAAGAGACCCAGTACTTC
NA,TRBJ2-3,TRBV6-2/TRBV6-3,TRBD2,CASSPSGGGADTQYF,TGTGCCAGCAGCCCCTCGGGCGGGGGGGCAGATACGCAGTATTTT
few,TRBJ2-7,TRBV20-1,NA,CSARDFQGIEQQYF,TGCAGTGCTAGAGATTTTCAGGGGATCGAGCAGCAGTACTTC
NA,TRBJ1-1,TRBV11-1,NA,CASSFYREMNTEAFF,TGTGCCAGCAGCTTCTACAGGGAAATGAACACTGAAGCTTTCTTT
many,TRBJ1-1,TRBV9,TRBD1,CASSLDRDTEAFF,TGTGCCAGCAGTCTGGACAGGGACACTGAAGCTTTCTTT
few,TRBJ2-5,TRBV13,NA,CASSPTRGLGETQYF,TGTGCCAGCAGCCCTACTAGGGGACTGGGAGAGACCCAGTACTTC
few,TRBJ2-7,TRBV30,NA,CAWRGTGTYEQYF,TGTGCCTGGAGAGGTACAGGGACCTACGAGCAGTACTTC
NA,TRBJ2-3,TRBV3-1,TRBD2,CASSPRGLAGGRLSGDTQYF,TGTGCCAGCAGCCCCCGGGGGCTAGCGGGGGGCCGGCTCTCCGGAGATACGCAGTATTTT
many,TRBJ1-5,TRBV30,NA,CAWSQDNQPQHF,TGTGCCTGGAGTCAGGACAATCAGCCCCAGCATTTT
NA,TRBJ2-7,TRBV20-1,TRBD1,CSARGTWDEQYF,TGCAGTGCCAGGGGGACCTGGGACGAGCAGTACTTC
NA,TRBJ1-3,TRBV4-1,NA,CASSQESRMQGNTIYF,TGCGCCAGCAGCCAAGAATCCCGTATGCAGGGAAACACCATATATTTT